This is a list of T cell receptor beta chains from one sample in a study of T cell responses to AZD1222 COVID-19 vaccine. Produced via immunoSEQ multiplex PCR; TCRdb's table is partial and in-frame only. The sample carries 80,000 to 90,000 clones, around nine tenths recorded once. Here the sequenced sample was peripheral blood, taken on day 0 of MenACWY control vaccination. These receptors all stem from an adult in good health. Each CDR3 is given with its conserved first and last residue. D genes are given only for firm matches. Clone size is given for some rows only: seen once, a few or many times, or a class if the clone is expanded.

j_call clone_size v_call d_call cdr3_aa cdr3_nt
TRBJ1-3 - TRBV15 - CATSRDSGSGNTIYF TGTGCCACCAGCAGAGATTCGGGCAGTGGAAACACCATATATTTT
TRBJ1-1 - TRBV28 TRBD1 CASRTGTGNTEAFF TGTGCCAGCAGGACCGGGACAGGGAACACTGAAGCTTTCTTT
TRBJ1-4 - TRBV5-1 TRBD1 CASRRTGTGTNEKLFF TGCGCCAGCAGAAGGACAGGGACAGGAACTAATGAAAAACTGTTTTTT
TRBJ1-2 once TRBV3-1/TRBV3-2 - CASSPSDSSYGYTF TGTGCCAGCAGCCCCTCAGACAGCAGCTATGGCTACACCTTC
TRBJ2-1 - TRBV7-2 - CASSQSGLTYNEQFF TGTGCCAGCAGCCAATCGGGCCTCACCTACAATGAGCAGTTCTTC
TRBJ1-4 once TRBV5-1 - CASRISTGTVGEKLFF TGCGCCAGCAGGATTTCGACCGGGACGGTGGGCGAAAAACTGTTTTTT
TRBJ2-7 - TRBV5-4 - CASSPGQLGEQYF TGTGCCAGCAGCCCTGGACAGTTGGGCGAGCAGTACTTC
TRBJ2-3 - TRBV11-2 - CASSLGIRGYQPQYF TGTGCCAGCAGCTTAGGAATAAGGGGTTATCAGCCCCAGTATTTT
TRBJ2-7 - TRBV9 TRBD1 CASSGTGGDNEQYF TGTGCCAGCAGCGGGACAGGGGGGGACAACGAGCAGTACTTC
TRBJ2-1 - TRBV5-4 TRBD2 CASSRLAGEDNEQFF TGTGCCAGCAGCCGCCTAGCGGGGGAAGATAATGAGCAGTTCTTC
TRBJ2-7 - TRBV5-1 TRBD1 CASSLEVTGGLNEQYF TGCGCCAGCAGCTTGGAAGTGACAGGGGGACTAAACGAGCAGTACTTC
TRBJ1-2 once TRBV6-5 TRBD1 CASKTGQNYGYTF TGTGCCAGCAAAACGGGACAGAACTATGGCTACACCTTC
TRBJ2-1 - TRBV7-6 - CASSSNPGIYEQFF TGTGCCAGCAGCTCCAATCCCGGGATATATGAGCAGTTCTTC
TRBJ2-5 - TRBV28 - CASSRQAQETQYF TGTGCCAGCAGTCGACAGGCCCAAGAGACCCAGTACTTC
TRBJ2-3 - TRBV5-5 - CASSIEASTDTQYF TGTGCCAGCAGTATAGAGGCTAGCACAGATACGCAGTATTTT
TRBJ1-4 - TRBV19 - CASRLQGTEKLFF TGTGCCAGTAGGCTCCAGGGGACCGAAAAACTGTTTTTT
TRBJ2-3 - TRBV3-1/TRBV3-2 TRBD2 CASSLGGLAVSSTDTQYF TGTGCCAGCAGCCTAGGCGGGCTAGCGGTGTCTAGCACAGATACGCAGTATTTT
TRBJ2-2 - TRBV18 - CASSPLGEDGELFF TGTGCCAGCTCACCACTGGGAGAAGACGGGGAGCTGTTTTTT
TRBJ2-2 - TRBV29-1 - CSVRLGTGELFF TGCAGCGTTCGTTTGGGCACCGGGGAGCTGTTTTTT
TRBJ2-7 - TRBV11-2 - CASSLEAPGGGDEQYF TGTGCCAGCAGCTTAGAGGCCCCCGGGGGCGGGGACGAGCAGTACTTC
TRBJ2-1 - TRBV5-1 - CASSQNEAYNEQFF TGCGCCAGCAGCCAGAATGAGGCCTACAATGAGCAGTTCTTC
TRBJ1-1 - TRBV29-1 - CSVDRQVTEAFF TGCAGCGTTGACCGACAGGTCACTGAAGCTTTCTTT
TRBJ2-5 - TRBV27 - CASSLAGAKTQYF TGTGCCAGCAGTTTGGCAGGGGCGAAGACCCAGTACTTC
TRBJ2-2 - TRBV12-5 - CASRDPNTGELFF TGTGCTAGTCGGGACCCGAACACCGGGGAGCTGTTTTTT
TRBJ1-1 few TRBV18 - CASSPRPQGNTEAFF TGTGCCAGCTCACCAAGGCCCCAGGGGAACACTGAAGCTTTCTTT
TRBJ2-1 - TRBV6-5 - CASSYSRGSSYNEQFF TGTGCCAGCAGTTACTCACGGGGGAGCTCCTACAATGAGCAGTTCTTC
TRBJ2-7 - TRBV28 - CASSLIGYEQYF TGTGCCAGCAGTTTAATTGGTTACGAGCAGTACTTC
TRBJ1-1 - TRBV24-1 TRBD1 CATSEGQGSTEAFF TGTGCCACCAGTGAGGGACAGGGGAGCACTGAAGCTTTCTTT
TRBJ2-5 once TRBV7-2 TRBD2 CASRLGGSGGGGETQYF TGTGCCAGCAGGCTTGGGGGGAGCGGGGGGGGCGGAGAGACCCAGTACTTC
TRBJ2-2 - TRBV3-1/TRBV3-2 - CASSQDRGRIIGELFF TGTGCCAGCAGCCAAGATAGGGGGAGAATTATTGGGGAGCTGTTTTTT
TRBJ1-2 - TRBV5-6 - CASSPGLTYGYTF TGTGCCAGCAGTCCGGGACTGACCTATGGCTACACCTTC